This TCR beta chain was sequenced in a study of OX40 agonist ivuxolimab in advanced cancers. Study at large: Across the patients, intravenous ivuxolimab was delivered every 2 weeks at 0.01 to 10 mg/kg.

Produced via immunoSEQ multiplex PCR; TCRdb's table is partial and in-frame only. Of tens of thousands of clones in the sample, around 83% were seen once. Study-wide results and limits: On average, CD8+ T cells showed a greater number of expanded clones than CD4+.

Patients were ineligible given autoimmune disease history or systemic immunosuppression. This CDR3 is built from 15 residues. Per the germline V gene, CDR1 is SGHVS and CDR2 is FQNEAQ. The ends lost 4 bases at V and 2 bases at J; junction bases unmatched: 4. Regarding this clone: What it recognizes is unknown.

This TCR was sampled from an adult with an advanced solid tumor such as melanoma, head and neck, liver or kidney cancer. The gene calls are TRBV7-8 and TRBJ2-7, with 11 nucleotides matching TRBD1. The sample in question was CD4+ or CD8+ T cells sorted from blood, obtained in a trial of the OX40 agonist ivuxolimab. CDR3: CASSSGGQGAYEQYF. CDR3 DNA sequence: TGTGCCAGCAGCTCCGGGGGACAGGGGGCCTACGAGCAGTACTTC.